This T cell receptor beta chain was identified during a study of T cell repertoires in cytomegalovirus infection (dated 2019 in TCRdb). With respect to the entire study: Alongside well-studied HLA-B-restricted epitopes, the peptide stimulations were aimed at recently identified HLA-C-restricted CMV epitopes, whose presentation resists viral immunomodulation. Donor HLA type was relevant to the analysis, as public TCR beta signatures indicated carriage of CMV infection together with the matching HLA type.

The sequencer was an Illumina HiSeq 1500. Using fastp at Q25 and MiXCR, TCRdb reprocessed the public reads and kept productive beta chains. Here each entry gathers all rows of one CDR3 protein and keeps the most common genes and DNA. This sample holds roughly 160,000 distinct CDR3 sequences; less than 25% were observed only once. The ten top clones hold around a quarter of the sample. This clonotype turned up a few times. No antigen is known for it. It has no much larger one-base neighbor in the sample; base qualities were not kept. Trimming removed 8 bases from V and 1 base from J, leaving 15 bases between the germline ends. The CDR3 runs 15 residues from the cysteine to the phenylalanine. Only the CDR3 portion is preserved as DNA: 45 bases, with reading frame beginning at the first base. Based on the germline V gene, the CDR1 and CDR2 sequences are MNHNS and SASEGT. In the paper's terms, the treatment or condition label means: in vitro stimulation with specific CMV peptide epitopes to enrich CMV-specific T cells.

What the authors observed across the whole study: In both this cohort and an independent cohort of over 350 donors, the cumulative frequency of public TCR beta family members distinguished carriers of CMV infection plus the relevant HLA type. The ex vivo response was dominated by HLA-C-restricted CMV-specific TCR beta clonotypes, which also provided the single most frequent clonotype in two of eight donors.

The clonotype was recovered from a human donor in good health (CMV status not recorded). Some clones in this sample may be carry-over from other donors' samples. Sequenced material: CD8+ T cells from cultured PBMCs, taken from culture after CMV antigen stimulation. Recombination joined TRBV6-1 with TRBJ2-1; the D region is possibly TRBD1 or TRBD2, each matching across 5 bases. For the CDR3, the sequence is CASRELEGSYNEQFF. The base sequence is TGTGCCAGCCGAGAACTTGAGGGGTCCTACAATGAGCAGTTCTTC.